This T cell receptor (beta chain) was obtained from a study of blood T cell repertoires in COVID-19. About the research overall: Some COVID-19 samples were acute and others convalescent; all came from the United States, Italy and Spain. The cDNA or gDNA used as material had been derived from T cells, B-cell-depleted T cells, or PBMCs.

Methods used by the authors: By means of reference gene primer amplification, nucleated cell counts were estimated. Clones were read by immunoSEQ multiplex PCR, and TCRdb kept only the in-frame ones, dropping some. V, J and clone size were drawn from that table, and D and trimming were deduced from the DNA. The sample consists of 140,000 to 150,000 clones, approximately 85% of them appearing once. The TCR originated in an older woman with COVID-19, enrolled during active disease. Sequencing was performed on peripheral blood.

CDR3 nucleotides: TGCAGCGTTGAAGATCATGGGGCCGGACAGGGTGGAGGCTACGAGCAGTACTTC. It encodes CSVEDHGAGQGGGYEQYF. The J gene is TRBJ2-7, the V gene TRBV29-1; TRBD1 matches at 8 bases. This CDR3 is built from 18 residues. The germline CDR1 and CDR2 sequences are SQVTM and ANQGSEA. J was trimmed by 3 bases and V by 0 bases; bases with no gene match: 16.